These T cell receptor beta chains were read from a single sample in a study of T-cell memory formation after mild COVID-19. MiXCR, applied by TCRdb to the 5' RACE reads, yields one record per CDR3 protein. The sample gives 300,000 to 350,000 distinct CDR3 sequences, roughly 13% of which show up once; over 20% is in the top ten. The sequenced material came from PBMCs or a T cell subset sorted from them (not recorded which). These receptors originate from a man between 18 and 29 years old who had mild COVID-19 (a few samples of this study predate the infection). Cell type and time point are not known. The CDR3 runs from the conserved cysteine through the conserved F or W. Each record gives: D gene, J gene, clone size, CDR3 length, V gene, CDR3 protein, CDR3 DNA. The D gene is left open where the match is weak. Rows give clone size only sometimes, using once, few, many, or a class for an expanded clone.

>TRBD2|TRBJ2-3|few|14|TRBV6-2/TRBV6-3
CASSHRDYTDTQYF
TGTGCCAGCAGTCACCGGGACTACACAGATACGCAGTATTTT
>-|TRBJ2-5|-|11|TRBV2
CASDGGETQYF
TGTGCCAGCGACGGAGGGGAGACCCAGTACTTC
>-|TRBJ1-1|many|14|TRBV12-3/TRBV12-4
CASSLSQLNTEAFF
TGTGCCAGCAGTTTAAGTCAGTTGAACACTGAAGCTTTCTTT
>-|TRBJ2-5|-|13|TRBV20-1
CSARDLQQETQYF
TGCAGTGCTAGAGATCTCCAGCAAGAGACCCAGTACTTC
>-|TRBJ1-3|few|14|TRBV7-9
CASSPPQGGNTIYF
TGTGCCAGCAGCCCCCCACAGGGAGGAAACACCATATATTTT
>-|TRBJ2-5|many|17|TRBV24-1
CATSDEGGGQGLGTQYF
TGTGCCACCAGTGATGAGGGTGGTGGACAAGGGTTGGGGACCCAGTACTTC
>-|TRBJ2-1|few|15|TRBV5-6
CASTPRGLVYNEQFF
TGTGCCAGCACCCCGAGAGGGTTAGTGTACAATGAGCAGTTCTTC
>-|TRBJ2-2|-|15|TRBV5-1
CASRFWGSNTWELFF
TGCGCCAGCAGATTCTGGGGGTCTAACACCTGGGAGCTGTTTTTT
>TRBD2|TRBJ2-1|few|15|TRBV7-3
CASSFVVAGYNEQFF
TGTGCCAGCAGCTTCGTGGTAGCGGGGTACAATGAGCAGTTCTTC
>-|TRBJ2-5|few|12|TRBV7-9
CASSLGRRTQYF
TGTGCCAGCAGCTTAGGAAGGAGGACCCAGTACTTC
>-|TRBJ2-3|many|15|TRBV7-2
CASSLALGLGDTQYF
TGTGCCAGCAGCTTAGCTCTCGGTCTTGGGGATACGCAGTATTTT
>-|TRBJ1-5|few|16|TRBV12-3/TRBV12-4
CASSFLGARSNQPQHF
TGTGCCAGCAGCTTTCTTGGGGCGCGGAGCAATCAGCCCCAGCATTTT
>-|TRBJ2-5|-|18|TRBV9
CASSVGPSSGVPKETQYF
TGTGCCAGCAGCGTAGGTCCCTCGTCGGGAGTTCCGAAAGAGACCCAGTACTTC
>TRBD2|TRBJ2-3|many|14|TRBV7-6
CASSLTGGGDTQYF
TGTGCCAGCAGCTTAACGGGGGGTGGAGATACGCAGTATTTT
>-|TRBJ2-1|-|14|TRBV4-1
CASSQAGPGHEQFF
TGCGCCAGCAGCCAAGCGGGGCCAGGGCATGAGCAGTTCTTC
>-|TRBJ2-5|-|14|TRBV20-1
CSAVPGFDRRTQYF
TGCAGTGCTGTACCGGGCTTCGACAGGCGGACCCAGTACTTC
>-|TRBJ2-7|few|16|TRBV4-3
CASSQGVSRSSYEQYF
TGCGCCAGCAGCCAAGGAGTCTCTAGGAGCTCCTACGAGCAGTACTTC
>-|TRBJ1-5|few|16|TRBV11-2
CASSLGGAHRVGPQHF
TGTGCCAGCAGCTTAGGTGGGGCCCACCGAGTTGGGCCCCAGCATTTT
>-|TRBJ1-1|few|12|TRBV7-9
CASRRENTEAFF
TGTGCCAGTAGAAGGGAGAACACTGAAGCTTTCTTT
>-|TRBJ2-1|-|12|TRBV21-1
CASSKVIGEQFF
TGTGCCAGCAGCAAAGTGATCGGAGAGCAGTTCTTC
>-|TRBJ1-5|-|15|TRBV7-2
CASSSSPGVDQPQHF
TGTGCCAGCAGCAGCTCTCCGGGGGTAGATCAGCCCCAGCATTTT
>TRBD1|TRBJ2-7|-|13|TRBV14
CASSPRGNHEQYF
TGTGCCAGCAGCCCCAGGGGGAACCACGAGCAGTACTTC
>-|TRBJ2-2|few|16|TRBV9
CASSFRLGGNTGELFF
TGTGCCAGCAGCTTTAGACTAGGGGGGAACACCGGGGAGCTGTTTTTT
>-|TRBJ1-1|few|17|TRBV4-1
CASSLQRASRENTEAFF
TGCGCCAGCAGCTTACAGCGGGCCAGCAGGGAGAACACTGAAGCTTTCTTT
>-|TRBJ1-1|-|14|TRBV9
CASSGGGTHTEAFF
TGTGCCAGCAGCGGAGGGGGGACCCACACTGAAGCTTTCTTT
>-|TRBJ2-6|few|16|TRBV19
CASSIGTVTGANVLTF
TGTGCCAGTAGTATAGGGACAGTCACTGGGGCCAACGTCCTGACTTTC
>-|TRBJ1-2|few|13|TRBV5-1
CASSLDGYYGYTF
TGCGCCAGCAGCTTAGACGGGTACTATGGCTACACCTTC
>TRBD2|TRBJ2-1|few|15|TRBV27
CASRVTSGGYNEQFF
TGTGCCAGCAGGGTGACTAGCGGGGGGTACAATGAGCAGTTCTTC
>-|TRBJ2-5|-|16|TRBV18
CASSPRSGARRETQYF
TGTGCCAGCTCACCCCGTTCCGGGGCGCGAAGAGAGACCCAGTACTTC